A single sample gave rise to the 21 T cell receptor beta chains below, sequenced in a study of post-analysis software for immune sequencing data. Study conclusions and caveats: Five TRBV segments, including TRBV5-6, TRBV5-1 and TRBV20-1, were more frequent in patients than controls.

Their cognate antigens are unknown. The TCR beta cDNA libraries contained unique molecular identifiers. MiXCR, applied by TCRdb to the PCR reads, yields one record per CDR3 protein. There are 600,000 to 750,000 distinct CDR3 sequences in the sample; roughly three fifths occur only once, and roughly 12% lies in the top ten. The material sequenced was blood. These receptors all come from a girl aged 2 to 9 with multiple sclerosis.

This clonotype was picked up a small number of times. The CDR3 here is CASSSSGGAVDTQYF. The CDR3, as DNA: TGTGCCAGCAGTTCTAGCGGGGGGGCCGTAGATACGCAGTATTTT. The chain uses TRBV6-2 or TRBV6-3 and TRBJ2-3; 12 nucleotides match TRBD2. V gave up 4 bases and J gave up 5 bases; unmatched junction bases: 4. The germline gives CDR1 MNHEY, CDR2 SVGEGT. The CDR3 runs 15 residues.

The rearrangement links TRBV3-1 to TRBJ2-1; D uncertain. The CDR3 is 14 amino acids. The germline V gene encodes CDR1 LGHDT and CDR2 YNNKEL (reference sequence). The V end lost 4 bases, the J end lost 6 bases, and 13 bases lay between the germline ends. CDR3 DNA sequence: TGTGCCAGCAGCCGGCAGGAGCGTCGCAATGAGCAGTTCTTC. This gives the protein CASSRQERRNEQFF.

The V and J genes are TRBV28 and TRBJ2-2, with D hard to call. The CDR3 contains 15 residues. Trimming shortened V by 2 bases and J by 4 bases, and 11 bases separated the two germline ends. Germline values: CDR1 MDHEN, CDR2 SYDVKM. DNA for the CDR3: TGTGCCAGCAGTTTACCCTCACAGAGCACCGGGGAGCTGTTTTTT. Translated, it gives CASSLPSQSTGELFF.

This clonotype occurred a few times. A junction boundary mismatches the germline segment, possibly from a read error. V usage is TRBV7-2 and J usage is TRBJ1-2; tentatively, D is TRBD1 (5 bases). Germline loops: CDR1 SGHTA, CDR2 FQGNSA. The CDR3 is 13 amino acids. The CDR3 nucleotides are TGTGCCAGCAGTTTAGCAGGGTTGTATGGCTACACCTTC. Translated: CASSLAGLYGYTF.

The V call is TRBV2, the J call TRBJ1-2; maybe TRBD1 (5 bases). V lost 8 bases and J 4 bases, leaving 17 bases between the germline ends. There are 14 residues in the CDR3. The V gene's germline CDR1 is SNHLY and CDR2 FYNNEI. CDR3 bases: TGTGCCAGCTATAAGGCAGGGAGAGGCTATGGCTACACCTTC. This translates into CASYKAGRGYGYTF.

The V and J genes are TRBV5-1 and TRBJ1-6; D unresolved. Germline values: CDR1 SGHRS, CDR2 YFSETQ. The germline V and J ends were trimmed by 4 bases and 5 bases, with 16 bases remaining between them. CDR3 length: 16 residues. CDR3 nucleotide sequence: TGCGCCAGCAGCCTCATGGCGGGCCCCGATAATTCACCCCTCCACTTT. It specifies CASSLMAGPDNSPLHF. Based on the CDR3 plus reference TRBV5-1 and TRBJ1-6, the full variable domain is KAGVTQTPRYLIKTRGQQVTLSCSPISGHRSVSWYQQTPGQGLQFLFEYFSETQRNKGNFPGRFSGRQFSNSRSEMNVSTLELGDSALYLCASSLMAGPDNSPLHFGNGTRLTVT.

This clonotype has only a few counts. The rearrangement links TRBV14 to TRBJ2-7; D is unresolved. In germline, CDR1 is SGHDN, CDR2 FVKESK. The germline V and J ends were trimmed by 1 base and 0 bases, with 7 bases remaining between them. There are 14 residues in the CDR3. The CDR3 sequence: CASSQVYGSYEQYF. The CDR3 nucleotides read TGTGCCAGCAGCCAAGTTTACGGCTCCTACGAGCAGTACTTC.

The V and J genes are TRBV20-1 and TRBJ2-1, with 7 nucleotides matching TRBD2. CDR1 and CDR2 from the germline V gene are DFQATT and SNEGSKA (reference sequence). With 5 bases clipped from V and 4 bases from J, the junction kept 14 bases outside the gene matches. The CDR3 runs to 16 residues. The CDR3 bases are TGCAGTGCTCCCCGAACCAGAGCTAGCGGATACAATGAGCAGTTCTTC. It encodes CSAPRTRASGYNEQFF.

The chain uses TRBV20-1 and TRBJ2-1, with D possibly TRBD2 on 7 matching bases. V lost 6 bases, J lost 6 bases, and 12 bases lay in between. The CDR3 consists of 12 residues. Germline V gene lookup returns CDR1 DFQATT and CDR2 SNEGSKA (reference sequence). This chain's CDR3 is CSAVRGGNEQFF. The CDR3 coding sequence is TGCAGTGCAGTAAGGGGGGGCAATGAGCAGTTCTTC.

Ten or more counts support this clonotype. This chain joins TRBV29-1 and TRBJ2-7, with D uncertain. Germline assignment: CDR1 SQVTM and CDR2 ANQGSEA. The V and J ends lost 4 bases and 7 bases respectively, with 14 bases between them. CDR3 length: 12 residues. CDR3 nucleotide sequence: TGCAGCGTTGGCGAGAGATCCGGGGAGCAGTACTTC. This gives the protein CSVGERSGEQYF.

The V and J genes are TRBV12-3 or TRBV12-4 and TRBJ2-1, with 11 positions matching TRBD2. This CDR3 comprises 15 residues. V shed 6 bases and J 7 bases; nucleotides not matched to a gene: 8. CDR3 DNA: TGTGCCAGCAGCCCGACTAGCGGGATAGGTAATGAGCAGTTCTTC. Translated: CASSPTSGIGNEQFF.

The rearrangement joins TRBV20-1 to TRBJ2-7; 11 nucleotides line up with TRBD1. J lost 7 bases, V lost 1 base, and 6 bases had no gene match. The CDR3 extends over 14 amino acids. Germline V gene lookup returns CDR1 DFQATT and CDR2 SNEGSKA (reference sequence). CDR3 nucleotide sequence: TGCAGTGCTAGAGGGACAGGGGGCCCGGGTGAGCAGTACTTC. Translated, it gives CSARGTGGPGEQYF.

In this sample, this clonotype turned up once. The rearrangement links TRBV29-1 to TRBJ1-1; D call uncertain. V was pared by 3 bases and J by 0 bases, with 14 bases between. CDR1 is SQVTM and CDR2 is ANQGSEA in the germline V gene. The length of the CDR3 is 15 residues. The CDR3 nucleotides are TGCAGCGTTGACGGCCAGACTCGCATGAACACTGAAGCTTTCTTT. It translates to CSVDGQTRMNTEAFF.

The chain carries TRBV12-3 or TRBV12-4 and TRBJ1-2, with D tentatively TRBD1 (6 bases). CDR3 size: 14 residues. V was trimmed by 4 bases and J by 8 bases, leaving 17 bases between them. The DNA for the CDR3 is TGTGCCAGCAGTTCACAGGGTAGGGTTGGGGGCTACACCTTC. Protein: CASSSQGRVGGYTF.

The chain couples TRBV3-1 to TRBJ2-5; D remains ambiguous. CDR1 is LGHDT and CDR2 is YNNKEL in the germline V gene (reference sequence). V lost 3 bases and J lost 7, with 21 bases in between. This CDR3 is 16 amino acids long. DNA for the CDR3: TGTGCCAGCAGCCATAGTGGCCGCGTATTTGGGTCGACCCAGTACTTC. Its translation is CASSHSGRVFGSTQYF.

V usage is TRBV7-8 and J usage is TRBJ2-3; TRBD2 agrees at 15 bases. CDR1 and CDR2 from the germline V gene are SGHVS and FQNEAQ. Trimming removed 5 bases from V and 4 bases from J; junction bases left unmatched: 7. CDR3 length equals 17 residues. The CDR3 sequence: CASSPGTSGGFSDTQYF. In DNA, the CDR3 is TGTGCCAGCAGCCCCGGGACTAGCGGGGGGTTCTCAGATACGCAGTATTTT.

The chain couples TRBV27 to TRBJ2-5; 9 nucleotides line up with TRBD1. Germline CDR1 MNHEY, CDR2 SMNVEV (reference sequence). Trimming at V came to 10 bases and at J to 5 bases, leaving 14 bases not matched to a gene. The CDR3 loop spans 15 amino acids. The CDR3 sequence is CATFNYRGRIETQYF. The CDR3 nucleotides read TGTGCCACCTTTAACTACAGGGGGCGGATCGAGACCCAGTACTTC.

This clonotype came up a few times. In DNA form, the CDR3 reads TGTGCCAGCAGCAAGGACAAGGGAGAGCAGTACTTC. Protein product: CASSKDKGEQYF. The chain links TRBV6-2 or TRBV6-3 to TRBJ2-7, with D perhaps TRBD1 (5 bases). Germline V gene data show CDR1 as MNHEY and CDR2 as SVGEGT. CDR3 size: 12 residues. Trimming removed 6 bases at V and 7 bases at J, with 13 bases between.

The chain has TRBV6-5 and TRBJ2-5, with D possibly being TRBD2 (7 bases). This CDR3 is 16 amino acids long. V dropped 0 bases and J dropped 5 bases, with 16 bases sitting between them. Germline-derived CDR1 and CDR2 are MNHEY and SVGAGI. As DNA, the CDR3 is TGTGCCAGCAGTTACTCGGGGGGGCACGGTAGGGAGACCCAGTACTTC. Amino acids: CASSYSGGHGRETQYF.

The chain carries TRBV2 and TRBJ2-1; 9 bases map to TRBD2. The length of the CDR3 is 12 residues. The V gene end was trimmed by 6 bases and the J gene end by 6 bases; junction bases not matched to a gene: 0. Germline values: CDR1 SNHLY, CDR2 FYNNEI. DNA of the CDR3: TGTGCCAGCAGGGGACTAGCCAATGAGCAGTTCTTC. This encodes CASRGLANEQFF.

The rearrangement links TRBV27 to TRBJ1-2, with 7 bases that match TRBD1. V lost 9 bases, J lost 2 bases, and 12 bases stayed unmatched. The CDR3 totals 15 residues. Per germline, CDR1 MNHEY and CDR2 SMNVEV (reference sequence). CDR3 loop: CASGPGQPLNYGYTF. The CDR3 nucleotides are TGTGCCAGTGGACCGGGACAGCCACTCAACTATGGCTACACCTTC.